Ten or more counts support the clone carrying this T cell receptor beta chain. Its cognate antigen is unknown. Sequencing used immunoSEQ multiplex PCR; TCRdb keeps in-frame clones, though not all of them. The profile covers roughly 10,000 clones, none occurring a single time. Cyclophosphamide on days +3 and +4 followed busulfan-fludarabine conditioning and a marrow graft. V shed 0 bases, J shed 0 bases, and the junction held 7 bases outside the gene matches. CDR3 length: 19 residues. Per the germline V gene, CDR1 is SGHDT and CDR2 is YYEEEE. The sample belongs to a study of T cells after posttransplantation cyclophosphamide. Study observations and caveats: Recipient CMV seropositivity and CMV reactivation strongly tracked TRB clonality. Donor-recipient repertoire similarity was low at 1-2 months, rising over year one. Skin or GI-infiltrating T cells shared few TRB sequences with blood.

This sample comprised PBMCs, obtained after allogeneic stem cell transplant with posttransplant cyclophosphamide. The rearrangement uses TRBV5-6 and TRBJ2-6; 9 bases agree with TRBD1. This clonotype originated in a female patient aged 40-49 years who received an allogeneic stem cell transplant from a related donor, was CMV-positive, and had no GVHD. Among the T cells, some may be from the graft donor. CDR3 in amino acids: CASSLVIGTGLSGANVLTF. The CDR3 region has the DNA TGTGCCAGCAGCTTGGTTATCGGGACAGGGCTCTCTGGGGCCAACGTCCTGACTTTC.